This paragraph covers one T cell receptor beta chain sequence. V dropped 1 base and J dropped 1; count of bases not matched to a gene: 4. From germline, CDR1 is MNHNS and CDR2 SASEGT. The CDR3 contains 15 residues. These data come from a study of blood T cell repertoires in COVID-19. Original methodology: Counts of nucleated cells, estimated from reference gene primer amplification, were obtained. Assay: immunoSEQ multiplex PCR; the TCRdb copy retains only in-frame clones and omits some. D and trimming come from the DNA, and the V and J calls and clone size come from that table. This table has about 270,000 clones, 75% to 90% appearing once. In terms of age and location, participants ranged from about 18 to 100 years and lived in 24 US areas. Participants reported their clinical history, and cohort assignment relied on those reports. Two negative PCRs, clearance, or symptom resolution were required of recovered Cohort 3 donors.

The sequence derives from a young woman who had recovered from COVID-19. Sequenced input: PBMCs or T cells enriched from blood (not recorded which). The rearrangement links TRBV6-1 to TRBJ2-7; TRBD1 agrees at 7 bases. In DNA, the CDR3 is TGTGCCAGCAGTGAAGAGGGGGCAGGGTCCTACGAGCAGTACTTC. Its protein product is CASSEEGAGSYEQYF.